One and the same sample provided the 2 T cell receptor beta chains below, sequenced in a study of blood T cell repertoires in COVID-19. Profiled with immunoSEQ multiplex PCR; TCRdb holds only in-frame clones, not every one. The table shows about 280,000 clones, with roughly 90% occurring only once. Sequenced material: peripheral blood. The receptors stem from a woman in her 30s with active or convalescent COVID-19.

J is TRBJ1-2 and V is TRBV12-3 or TRBV12-4; 8 nucleotides line up with TRBD1. The J segment lost 7 bases and the V segment lost 3 bases, leaving 1 base of the junction unmatched. CDR3 size: 12 residues. The CDR3 nucleotides are TGTGCCAGCAGTTTCGGGACAGGTGGCTACACCTTC. Translating gives CASSFGTGGYTF.

The rearrangement joins TRBV7-3 to TRBJ2-3; 7 nucleotides line up with TRBD2. Germline V gene lookup returns CDR1 SGHTA and CDR2 FQGTGA. V lost 8 bases to trimming and J lost 2 bases; unmatched junction nucleotides: 7. This CDR3 is 14 amino acids long. CDR3 nucleotide sequence: TGTGCCAGCCGGCGGGGGACCTACACAGATACGCAGTATTTT. Its protein product is CASRRGTYTDTQYF.